This is a list of T cell receptor beta chains from one sample in a study of blood T cells in healthy people across ages. From the 5' RACE reads, TCRdb called clonotypes with MiXCR, one entry per CDR3 protein. The table records fewer than 950,000 distinct CDR3 sequences, 53% of them present only once. The sequenced material came from blood. These receptors came from a man older than 75 in good health. CDR3s include the opening cysteine and the closing phenylalanine or tryptophan. The order of the fields is clone size, J gene, V gene, D gene, CDR3 DNA, CDR3 protein. D genes are given only for firm matches. Not all rows give a size; the values are once, few, many and, for expanded clones, a class.

abundance: -
j_gene: TRBJ1-4
v_gene: TRBV28
d_gene: -
CDR3nt: TGTGCCAGCAGTTCCCCGAAAGGTGAAAAACTGTTTTTT
CDR3aa: CASSSPKGEKLFF

abundance: -
j_gene: TRBJ1-1
v_gene: TRBV6-5
d_gene: -
CDR3nt: TGTGCCAGCAGTTACCGGCAGAACCCTAAAGCTTTCTTT
CDR3aa: CASSYRQNPKAFF

abundance: -
j_gene: TRBJ2-7
v_gene: TRBV15
d_gene: -
CDR3nt: TGTGCCACCAGCAGTCCCCCGGACGAGCAGTACTTC
CDR3aa: CATSSPPDEQYF

abundance: few
j_gene: TRBJ1-6
v_gene: TRBV2
d_gene: -
CDR3nt: TGTGCCAGCAGCCTCAACCCGCCGGACGCCGGGAATTCACCCCTCCACTTT
CDR3aa: CASSLNPPDAGNSPLHF

abundance: -
j_gene: TRBJ2-7
v_gene: TRBV18
d_gene: -
CDR3nt: TGTGCCAGCTCACCGACACTAGAGACCGAGCAGTACTTC
CDR3aa: CASSPTLETEQYF

abundance: -
j_gene: TRBJ2-1
v_gene: TRBV18
d_gene: TRBD2
CDR3nt: TGTGCCAGCTCATCACTAGCGGGAGGCGACGGTGAGCAGTTCTTC
CDR3aa: CASSSLAGGDGEQFF

abundance: -
j_gene: TRBJ2-1
v_gene: TRBV5-1
d_gene: -
CDR3nt: TGCGCCAGCAGCTTGGCGGTCAGAGACAATGAGCAGTTCTTC
CDR3aa: CASSLAVRDNEQFF

abundance: many
j_gene: TRBJ2-5
v_gene: TRBV29-1
d_gene: TRBD2
CDR3nt: TGCAGCGGTCTAGCGGGAGTACGCGAGACCCAGTACTTC
CDR3aa: CSGLAGVRETQYF

abundance: -
j_gene: TRBJ2-1
v_gene: TRBV7-2
d_gene: -
CDR3nt: TGTGCCAGCAGCTTGGGGTGGGGCGGACACAACGAGCAGTTCTTC
CDR3aa: CASSLGWGGHNEQFF

abundance: once
j_gene: TRBJ2-1
v_gene: TRBV11-1
d_gene: TRBD2
CDR3nt: TGTGCCAGCAGCTCAAAGCGGGGAGTCCACTACAATGAGCAGTTCTTC
CDR3aa: CASSSKRGVHYNEQFF

abundance: -
j_gene: TRBJ2-5
v_gene: TRBV20-1
d_gene: TRBD2
CDR3nt: TGCAGTGCTCCGGTAGCGGGATCAATCCAAGAGACCCAGTACTTC
CDR3aa: CSAPVAGSIQETQYF

abundance: -
j_gene: TRBJ2-1
v_gene: TRBV12-3/TRBV12-4
d_gene: -
CDR3nt: TGTGCCAGCAGGAAAACGGGCAATGAGCAGTTCTTC
CDR3aa: CASRKTGNEQFF

abundance: -
j_gene: TRBJ2-1
v_gene: TRBV10-1
d_gene: TRBD2
CDR3nt: TGCGCCAGCAGTGAGGGCGGGAGGCGGCCTGAGCAGTTCTTC
CDR3aa: CASSEGGRRPEQFF

abundance: -
j_gene: TRBJ1-2
v_gene: TRBV3-1
d_gene: -
CDR3nt: TGTGCCAGCAGCCAAGAACGACCAGGCTATGGCTACACCTTC
CDR3aa: CASSQERPGYGYTF

abundance: -
j_gene: TRBJ1-4
v_gene: TRBV5-1
d_gene: -
CDR3nt: TGCGCCAGCAGCCCAAGGGGGGTTGATGAAAAACTGTTTTTT
CDR3aa: CASSPRGVDEKLFF

abundance: -
j_gene: TRBJ1-4
v_gene: TRBV3-1
d_gene: -
CDR3nt: TGTGCCAGCAGCCAACATCAACTAACTAATGAAAAACTGTTTTTT
CDR3aa: CASSQHQLTNEKLFF

abundance: -
j_gene: TRBJ2-1
v_gene: TRBV6-6
d_gene: TRBD2
CDR3nt: TGTGCCAGCAGTCAATCCGGACTAGCCAACTACAATGAGCAGTTCTTC
CDR3aa: CASSQSGLANYNEQFF

abundance: -
j_gene: TRBJ2-1
v_gene: TRBV6-1
d_gene: TRBD1
CDR3nt: TGTGCCAGCAGCACACGACAGGGGATACACAATGAGCAGTTCTTC
CDR3aa: CASSTRQGIHNEQFF

abundance: -
j_gene: TRBJ1-2
v_gene: TRBV29-1
d_gene: -
CDR3nt: TGCAGCGTTGAAATGGGGGGATACAACTATGGCTACACCTTC
CDR3aa: CSVEMGGYNYGYTF

abundance: -
j_gene: TRBJ2-3
v_gene: TRBV11-3
d_gene: TRBD2
CDR3nt: TGTGCCAGCAGCCTATGGGGACTAGCCGGGGATACGCAGTATTTT
CDR3aa: CASSLWGLAGDTQYF

abundance: -
j_gene: TRBJ2-1
v_gene: TRBV24-1
d_gene: TRBD1
CDR3nt: TGTGCCACCAGTGACCGCCGGGACAGGGGCAATGAGCAGTTCTTC
CDR3aa: CATSDRRDRGNEQFF

abundance: -
j_gene: TRBJ2-3
v_gene: TRBV28
d_gene: TRBD2
CDR3nt: TGTGCCAGCAGTTTTCAGCGGGACCACAGATACGCGTATTTT
CDR3aa: CASSFQRDHRYAYF

abundance: -
j_gene: TRBJ1-2
v_gene: TRBV6-5
d_gene: -
CDR3nt: TGTGCCAGCAGTTACTCCCCTCCGAGACTCACCTTC
CDR3aa: CASSYSPPRLTF

abundance: -
j_gene: TRBJ2-7
v_gene: TRBV20-1
d_gene: TRBD2
CDR3nt: TGCAGTGCTAGAGTCCCAGGACTAGCGGGAGTCTACGAGCAGTACTTC
CDR3aa: CSARVPGLAGVYEQYF

abundance: -
j_gene: TRBJ2-7
v_gene: TRBV9
d_gene: -
CDR3nt: TGTGCCAGCAGCGTAGGAGGTGAGGGTTACGAGCAGTACTTC
CDR3aa: CASSVGGEGYEQYF

abundance: few
j_gene: TRBJ2-5
v_gene: TRBV29-1
d_gene: TRBD1
CDR3nt: TGCAGCGGATACCAGGGGGCGGAGACCCAGTACTTC
CDR3aa: CSGYQGAETQYF

abundance: -
j_gene: TRBJ2-3
v_gene: TRBV20-1
d_gene: -
CDR3nt: TGCAGTGCTAGGGCTATCCGGCCTCAGGGGTCGGAGCACAGAGACGCGTATTTT
CDR3aa: CSARAIRPQGSEHRDAYF

abundance: -
j_gene: TRBJ1-1
v_gene: TRBV18
d_gene: TRBD1
CDR3nt: TGTACCAGCTCACCTATCGGACAGGGTATGAACACTGAAGCTTTCTTT
CDR3aa: CTSSPIGQGMNTEAFF

abundance: few
j_gene: TRBJ2-5
v_gene: TRBV2
d_gene: -
CDR3nt: TGTGCCAGCAGTGGGACTCCCCCGGCGGAGACCCAGTACTTC
CDR3aa: CASSGTPPAETQYF

abundance: -
j_gene: TRBJ2-7
v_gene: TRBV7-2
d_gene: -
CDR3nt: TGTGCCAGCAGCCTCGATGGCAGGGGTGACGAGCAGTACTTC
CDR3aa: CASSLDGRGDEQYF

abundance: -
j_gene: TRBJ2-7
v_gene: TRBV7-6
d_gene: -
CDR3nt: TGTGCCAGCAGCCCAGGACTGGGCTCCAACGAGCAGTACTTC
CDR3aa: CASSPGLGSNEQYF

abundance: -
j_gene: TRBJ2-7
v_gene: TRBV7-9
d_gene: -
CDR3nt: TGTGCCAGCAGCTTAGCTCCAGGGCACGAGCAGTACTTC
CDR3aa: CASSLAPGHEQYF

abundance: -
j_gene: TRBJ2-4
v_gene: TRBV27
d_gene: -
CDR3nt: TGTGCCAGCAGTCCACCCCCCGGGGCGCTGGGAAACATTCAGTACTTC
CDR3aa: CASSPPPGALGNIQYF

abundance: few
j_gene: TRBJ2-1
v_gene: TRBV7-9
d_gene: -
CDR3nt: TGTGCCAGCAGCCCCTTGGAGGGGCATGGGTTCTTC
CDR3aa: CASSPLEGHGFF

abundance: few
j_gene: TRBJ2-7
v_gene: TRBV20-1
d_gene: -
CDR3nt: TGCAGTGCTAGAGATCCAGGGGGTAGCGGAGACGAGCAGTACTTC
CDR3aa: CSARDPGGSGDEQYF

abundance: -
j_gene: TRBJ2-7
v_gene: TRBV27
d_gene: -
CDR3nt: TGTGCCAGCAGGGGACAACTCTACGAGCAGTACTTC
CDR3aa: CASRGQLYEQYF

abundance: -
j_gene: TRBJ2-1
v_gene: TRBV5-1
d_gene: -
CDR3nt: TGCGCCAGCAGCTTGCCGACGGTAAGCTCCTACAATGAGCAGTTCTTC
CDR3aa: CASSLPTVSSYNEQFF

abundance: -
j_gene: TRBJ1-1
v_gene: TRBV18
d_gene: TRBD1
CDR3nt: TGTGCCAGCTCACCTCGGACAGGGTCAGACACTGAAGCTTTCTTT
CDR3aa: CASSPRTGSDTEAFF

abundance: few
j_gene: TRBJ1-2
v_gene: TRBV12-3/TRBV12-4
d_gene: -
CDR3nt: TGTGCCAGCAGTCCAGAGACAGGAGGCTACACCTTC
CDR3aa: CASSPETGGYTF

abundance: -
j_gene: TRBJ2-6
v_gene: TRBV28
d_gene: -
CDR3nt: TGTGCCAGCAGGTCAGCAGGGGCCAACGCCCTGACTTTC
CDR3aa: CASRSAGANALTF

abundance: -
j_gene: TRBJ2-1
v_gene: TRBV5-1
d_gene: -
CDR3nt: TGCGCCAGCAGCTTCGGAGGGCTCCCCTACAATGAGCAGTTCTTC
CDR3aa: CASSFGGLPYNEQFF

abundance: many
j_gene: TRBJ2-7
v_gene: TRBV4-1
d_gene: -
CDR3nt: TGCGCCAGCAGCCAAGATCCGAAGAACCCTGGGGATTACGAGCAGTACTTC
CDR3aa: CASSQDPKNPGDYEQYF

abundance: -
j_gene: TRBJ2-3
v_gene: TRBV6-2/TRBV6-3
d_gene: TRBD1
CDR3nt: TGTGCCAGCAGTTACTCGAGGGGGCGGAAACGTAGCACAGATACGCAGTATTTT
CDR3aa: CASSYSRGRKRSTDTQYF

abundance: -
j_gene: TRBJ2-1
v_gene: TRBV15
d_gene: -
CDR3nt: TGTGCCACGCGACCCCGAACTACTCCTACCTCCTACAATGAGCAGTTCTTC
CDR3aa: CATRPRTTPTSYNEQFF

abundance: -
j_gene: TRBJ1-2
v_gene: TRBV9
d_gene: -
CDR3nt: TGTGCCAGCAGCGCCGGTGGCAGATCGGGAGGCTACACCTTC
CDR3aa: CASSAGGRSGGYTF

abundance: -
j_gene: TRBJ1-2
v_gene: TRBV10-3
d_gene: -
CDR3nt: TGTGCCATCAGACCAACAGGGAAAGACTATGGCTACACCTTC
CDR3aa: CAIRPTGKDYGYTF

abundance: -
j_gene: TRBJ2-7
v_gene: TRBV24-1
d_gene: -
CDR3nt: TGTGCCACCAGTGACCCCGGAGTACCGAACGAGCAGTACTTC
CDR3aa: CATSDPGVPNEQYF

abundance: -
j_gene: TRBJ2-1
v_gene: TRBV3-1
d_gene: TRBD2
CDR3nt: TGTGCCAGCAGCCATTCACGGCGGGAGCTGGGCAATGAGCAGTTCTTC
CDR3aa: CASSHSRRELGNEQFF

abundance: -
j_gene: TRBJ2-7
v_gene: TRBV18
d_gene: -
CDR3nt: TGTGCCAGCTCACCGAAGGAGAGCTACGAGCAGTACTTC
CDR3aa: CASSPKESYEQYF

abundance: few
j_gene: TRBJ2-3
v_gene: TRBV6-6
d_gene: -
CDR3nt: TGTGCCAGCAGTTACGGTACAGGGATTGGGGCAGATACGCAGTATTTT
CDR3aa: CASSYGTGIGADTQYF